Described below is a single TCR beta chain sequence and its context. Its antigen has not been determined. It has no much larger one-base neighbor in the sample; base qualities were not kept. This sample is part of a study of blood T cell repertoires in COVID-19 (dated by TCRdb to 2018 to 2021). Turning to the overall study: Samples from collaborators originated in the United States, Italy and Spain and spanned both the acute and convalescent phases of COVID-19. Where HLA class I and class II types were available, the types were taken from metadata supplied by the sample provider, not from assay-based typing. The repertoires were released in a freely available public database meant as a resource for research on the immune response to SARS-CoV-2. The material from the prospective study consisted of cDNA or gDNA derived from T cells, B-cell-depleted T cells, or PBMCs. The sample metadata nearly always contained a de-identified subject ID, COVID-19 status, age in years and sex. The samples were drawn from two sources: the first 160 participants of the ongoing ImmuneRACE study, and fewer than 1,500 subjects contributed by 6 global collaborators. The dataset comprised deeply sampled blood TCRbeta repertoires from subjects exposed to, actively infected with, or recovered from COVID-19.

Overall study results and their limits: The amount of clinical and demographic metadata varied by source and participant and was provided uncurated.

Whole blood was collected in K2EDTA tubes by collaborating institutions according to the institutions' own protocols. For TCRbeta analysis, collaborator samples were shipped as frozen whole blood, as isolated PBMCs, or as DNA extracted from either sample type. The CDR3 sequence holds 17 residues, the cysteine and phenylalanine included. The read is trimmed to its CDR3 DNA, 51 bases read in frame from base 1. V loses 4 bases at its end and J loses 0 bases; junction bases beyond the gene matches: 10. Sequences SGHRS (CDR1) and YFSETQ (CDR2) are obtained from the germline V gene. The immunoSEQ Assay, a bias-controlled multiplex PCR, was used to amplify TCRbeta CDR3 regions from genomic DNA. As for how the authors treated the data: The number of nucleated cells in each sample was estimated from the amplification of reference gene primers within the assay. To quantify the absolute abundance of each unique TCRbeta CDR3 rearrangement, sequence reads were collapsed and filtered. Productive Simpson clonality was computed per sample as the square root of Simpson's diversity index over productive rearrangements. In its TCRdb copy, this immuneACCESS table keeps in-frame sequences only and misses some clones. Where compared with another copy, unresolved V genes explain less than half of these, and the others have no known cause. The DNA gave D and trimming, while V, J and clone size come from that table. Here the sample has approximately 45,000 clones; approximately 90% occur a single time. The top ten clonotypes cover about 5.1% of the sample.

Sequenced input: peripheral blood. The TCR was taken from a man between 65 and 85 years old with acute or convalescent COVID-19. The rearranged segments are TRBV5-1 and TRBJ2-3; 8 central nucleotides agree with TRBD2. Read as DNA, the sequence is TGCGCCAGCAGCAGACAATTAGCGGGGCCAAGCACAGATACGCAGTATTTT. It translates as CASSRQLAGPSTDTQYF. Beyond the CDR3, the reference TRBV5-1 and TRBJ2-3 genes provide the residues; the full variable domain reads: KAGVTQTPRYLIKTRGQQVTLSCSPISGHRSVSWYQQTPGQGLQFLFEYFSETQRNKGNFPGRFSGRQFSNSRSEMNVSTLELGDSALYLCASSRQLAGPSTDTQYFGPGTRLTVL.